This T cell receptor (beta chain) comes out of a study of CD8 T cells in ankylosing spondylitis. Whole-study results and caveats: Reported data indicate significant enrichment of disease-linked clones within matched ankylosing spondylitis synovial fluid. A TCR beta motif of 7 to 9 highly homologous variants seemed to mark ankylosing spondylitis blood.

TCRdb reprocessed the 5' RACE reads with MiXCR, giving one entry per CDR3 protein. The sample shows about 750,000 distinct CDR3 sequences, roughly 20% of them seen only once. CDR1 LNHDA and CDR2 SQIVND come from the germline V gene (reference sequence). With 3 bases removed from V and 6 bases from J, the gap between germline ends came to 9 bases. The CDR3 has 13 amino acids. A remark on this clonotype: The antigen is not known.

Sequencing was done on a sample of blood, either unsorted or a sorted T cell fraction (not recorded which). This TCR derives from a male donor with ankylosing spondylitis. This rearrangement joins TRBV19 to TRBJ2-1, with D uncertain. The CDR3 DNA follows: TGTGCCAGTAGTATGGGAAAAGCCAATGAGCAGTTCTTC. As protein: CASSMGKANEQFF.